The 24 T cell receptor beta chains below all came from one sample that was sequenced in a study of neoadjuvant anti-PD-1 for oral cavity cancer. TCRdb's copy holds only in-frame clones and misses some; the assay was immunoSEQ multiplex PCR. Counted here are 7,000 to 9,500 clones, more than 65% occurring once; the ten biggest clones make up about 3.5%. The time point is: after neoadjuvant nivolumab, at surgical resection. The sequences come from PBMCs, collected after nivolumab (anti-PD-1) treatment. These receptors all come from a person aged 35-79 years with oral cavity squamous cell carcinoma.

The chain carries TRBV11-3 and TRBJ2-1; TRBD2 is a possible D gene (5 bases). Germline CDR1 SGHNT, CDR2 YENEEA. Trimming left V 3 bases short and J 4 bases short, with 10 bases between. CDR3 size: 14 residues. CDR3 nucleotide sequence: TGTGCCAGCAGCTTGAATAGCGTATACAATGAGCAGTTCTTC. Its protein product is CASSLNSVYNEQFF.

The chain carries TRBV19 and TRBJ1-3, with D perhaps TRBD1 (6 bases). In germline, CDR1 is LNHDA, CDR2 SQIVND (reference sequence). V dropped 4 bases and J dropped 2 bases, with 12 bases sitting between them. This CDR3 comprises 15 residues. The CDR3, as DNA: TGTGCCAGTAGTACTCGACAGGAACCTGGAAACACCATATATTTT. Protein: CASSTRQEPGNTIYF.

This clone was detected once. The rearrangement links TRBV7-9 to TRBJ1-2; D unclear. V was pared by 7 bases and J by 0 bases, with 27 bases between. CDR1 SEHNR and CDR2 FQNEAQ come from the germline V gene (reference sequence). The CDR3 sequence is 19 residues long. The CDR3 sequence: CASTGRATGERTSNYGYTF. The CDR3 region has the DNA TGTGCCAGCACCGGTCGGGCCACCGGAGAGAGAACATCTAACTATGGCTACACCTTC.

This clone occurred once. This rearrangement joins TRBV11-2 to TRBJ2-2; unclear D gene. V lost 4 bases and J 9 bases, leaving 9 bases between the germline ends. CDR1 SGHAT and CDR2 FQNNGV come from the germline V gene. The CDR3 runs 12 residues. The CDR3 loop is CASSYSVRELFF. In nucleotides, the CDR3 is TGTGCCAGCAGCTATTCCGTCAGGGAGCTGTTTTTT.

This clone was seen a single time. The CDR3 DNA reads TGTGCCAGTAGGGCAGGAGGGAGAAACACCATATATTTT. Its translation is CASRAGGRNTIYF. The chain joins TRBV19 to TRBJ1-3; no clear D gene. From germline, CDR1 is LNHDA and CDR2 SQIVND (reference sequence). The CDR3 consists of 13 residues. Trimming left V 6 bases short and J 5 bases short, with 11 bases between.

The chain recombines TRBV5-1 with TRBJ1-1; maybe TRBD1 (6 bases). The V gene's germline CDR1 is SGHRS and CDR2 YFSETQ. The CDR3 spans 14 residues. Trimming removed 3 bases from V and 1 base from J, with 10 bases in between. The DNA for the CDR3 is TGCGCCAGCAGCTCACAGGGTTGGAACACTGAAGCTTTCTTT. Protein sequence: CASSSQGWNTEAFF.

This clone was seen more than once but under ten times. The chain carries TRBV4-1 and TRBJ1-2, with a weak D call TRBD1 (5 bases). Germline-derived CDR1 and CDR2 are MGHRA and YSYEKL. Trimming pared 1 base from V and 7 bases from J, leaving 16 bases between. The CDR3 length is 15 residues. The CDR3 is CASSQAGPGGGGYTF. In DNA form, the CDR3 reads TGCGCCAGCAGCCAAGCGGGGCCCGGAGGTGGTGGCTACACCTTC.

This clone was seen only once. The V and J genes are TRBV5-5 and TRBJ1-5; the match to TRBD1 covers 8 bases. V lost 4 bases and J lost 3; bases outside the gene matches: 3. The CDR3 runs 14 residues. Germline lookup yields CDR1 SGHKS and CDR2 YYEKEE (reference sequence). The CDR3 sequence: CASSRQGNNQPQHF. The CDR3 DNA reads TGTGCCAGCAGCCGACAGGGGAACAATCAGCCCCAGCATTTT.

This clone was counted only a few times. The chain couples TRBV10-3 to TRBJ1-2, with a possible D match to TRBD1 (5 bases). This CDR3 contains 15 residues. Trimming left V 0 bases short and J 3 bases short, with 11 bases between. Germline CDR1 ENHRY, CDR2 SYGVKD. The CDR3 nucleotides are TGTGCCATCAGTGAGTCAGGAGCCAGGGACTATGGCTACACCTTC. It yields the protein CAISESGARDYGYTF.

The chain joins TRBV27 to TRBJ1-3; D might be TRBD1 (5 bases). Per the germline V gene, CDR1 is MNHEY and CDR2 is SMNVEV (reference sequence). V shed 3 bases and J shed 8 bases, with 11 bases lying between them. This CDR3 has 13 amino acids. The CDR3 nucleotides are TGTGCCAGCAGTTTCACCGGGGGAGACACCATATATTTT. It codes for CASSFTGGDTIYF.

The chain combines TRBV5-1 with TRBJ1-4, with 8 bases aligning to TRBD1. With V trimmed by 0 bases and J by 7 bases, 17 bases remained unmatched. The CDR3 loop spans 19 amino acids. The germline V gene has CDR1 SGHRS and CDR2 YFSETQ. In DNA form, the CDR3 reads TGCGCCAGCAGCTTGGACCCCAGGGGGCAAAGATCCTGGGGTGAAAAACTGTTTTTT. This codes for CASSLDPRGQRSWGEKLFF.

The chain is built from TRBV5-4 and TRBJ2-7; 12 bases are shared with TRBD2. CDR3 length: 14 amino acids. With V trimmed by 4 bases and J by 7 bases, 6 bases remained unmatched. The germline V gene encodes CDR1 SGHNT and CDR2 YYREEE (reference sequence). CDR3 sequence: CASSVIGLAGEQYF. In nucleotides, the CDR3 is TGTGCCAGCAGCGTGATCGGACTAGCGGGGGAGCAGTACTTC. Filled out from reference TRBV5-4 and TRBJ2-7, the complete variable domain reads ETGVTQSPTHLIKTRGQQVTLRCSSQSGHNTVSWYQQALGQGPQFIFQYYREEENGRGNFPPRFSGLQFPNYSSELNVNALELDDSALYLCASSVIGLAGEQYFGPGTRLTVT.

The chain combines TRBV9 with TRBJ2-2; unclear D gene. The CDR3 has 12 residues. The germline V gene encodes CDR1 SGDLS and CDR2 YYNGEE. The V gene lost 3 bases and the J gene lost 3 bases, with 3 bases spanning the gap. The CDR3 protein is CASSAYTGELFF. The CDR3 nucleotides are TGTGCCAGCAGCGCGTACACCGGGGAGCTGTTTTTT. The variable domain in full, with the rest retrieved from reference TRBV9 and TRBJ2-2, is DSGVTQTPKHLITATGQRVTLRCSPRSGDLSVYWYQQSLDQGLQFLIQYYNGEERAKGNILERFSAQQFPDLHSELNLSSLELGDSALYFCASSAYTGELFFGEGSRLTVL.

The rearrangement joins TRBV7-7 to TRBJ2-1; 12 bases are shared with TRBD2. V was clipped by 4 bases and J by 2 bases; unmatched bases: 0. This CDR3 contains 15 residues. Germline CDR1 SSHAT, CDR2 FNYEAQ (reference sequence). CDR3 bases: TGTGCCAGCAGCTCTAGCGGGGGGGCCTACAATGAGCAGTTCTTC. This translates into CASSSSGGAYNEQFF.

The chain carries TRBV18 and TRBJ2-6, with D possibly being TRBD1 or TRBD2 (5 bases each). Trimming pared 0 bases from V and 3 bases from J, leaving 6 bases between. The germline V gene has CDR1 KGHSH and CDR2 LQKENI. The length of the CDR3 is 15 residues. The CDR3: CASSPPGVGANVLTF. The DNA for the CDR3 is TGTGCCAGCTCACCACCGGGGGTTGGGGCCAACGTCCTGACTTTC.

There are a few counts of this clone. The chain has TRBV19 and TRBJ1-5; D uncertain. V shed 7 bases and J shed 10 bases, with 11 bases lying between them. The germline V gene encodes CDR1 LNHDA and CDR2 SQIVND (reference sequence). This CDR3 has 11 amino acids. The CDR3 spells CASTNSGPQHF. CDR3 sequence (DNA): TGTGCCAGTACCAACTCTGGACCCCAGCATTTT.

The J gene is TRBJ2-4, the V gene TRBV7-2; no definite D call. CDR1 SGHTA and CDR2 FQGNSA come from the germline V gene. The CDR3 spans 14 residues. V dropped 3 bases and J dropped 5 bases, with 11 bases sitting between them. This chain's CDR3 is CASSFPELENIQYF. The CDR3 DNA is TGTGCCAGCAGCTTTCCGGAGTTGGAAAACATTCAGTACTTC.

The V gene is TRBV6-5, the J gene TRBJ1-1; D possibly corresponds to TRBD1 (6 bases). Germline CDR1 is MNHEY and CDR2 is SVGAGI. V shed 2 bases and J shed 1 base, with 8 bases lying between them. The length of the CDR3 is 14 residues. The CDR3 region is CASSYQGTNTEAFF. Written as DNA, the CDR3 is TGTGCCAGCAGTTACCAGGGGACGAACACTGAAGCTTTCTTT.

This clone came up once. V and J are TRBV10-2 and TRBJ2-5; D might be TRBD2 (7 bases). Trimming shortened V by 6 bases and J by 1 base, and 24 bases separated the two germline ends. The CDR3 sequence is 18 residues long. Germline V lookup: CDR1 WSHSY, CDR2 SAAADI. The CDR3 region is CASSENRVVAGAQETQYF. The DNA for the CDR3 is TGCGCCAGCAGCGAGAACCGGGTCGTGGCGGGGGCCCAAGAGACCCAGTACTTC.

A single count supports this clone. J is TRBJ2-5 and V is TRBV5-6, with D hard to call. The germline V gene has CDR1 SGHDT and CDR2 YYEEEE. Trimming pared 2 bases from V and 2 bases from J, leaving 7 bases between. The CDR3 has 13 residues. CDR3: CASSFRVQETQYF. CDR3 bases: TGTGCCAGCAGCTTCCGCGTACAAGAGACCCAGTACTTC.

CDR3 loop: CASSPTIQLYTEAFF. The CDR3 DNA reads as TGTGCCAGCAGCCCAACGATTCAGTTGTACACTGAAGCTTTCTTT. This chain links TRBV7-6 with TRBJ1-1, with no clear D. Germline CDR1 is SGHVS and CDR2 is FNYEAQ. Trimming removed 5 bases at V and 3 bases at J, with 16 bases between. The CDR3 covers 15 residues.

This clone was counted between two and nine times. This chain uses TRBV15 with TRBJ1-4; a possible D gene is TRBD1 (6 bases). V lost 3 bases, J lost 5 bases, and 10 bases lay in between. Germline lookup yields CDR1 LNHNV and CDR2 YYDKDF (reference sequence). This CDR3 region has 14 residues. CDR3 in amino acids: CATSRGQENEKLFF. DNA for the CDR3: TGTGCCACCAGCAGGGGACAAGAGAATGAAAAACTGTTTTTT. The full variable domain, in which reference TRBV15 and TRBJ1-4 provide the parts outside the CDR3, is DAMVIQNPRYQVTQFGKPVTLSCSQTLNHNVMYWYQQKSSQAPKLLFHYYDKDFNNEADTPDNFQSRRPNTSFCFLDIRSPGLGDTAMYLCATSRGQENEKLFFGSGTQLSVL.

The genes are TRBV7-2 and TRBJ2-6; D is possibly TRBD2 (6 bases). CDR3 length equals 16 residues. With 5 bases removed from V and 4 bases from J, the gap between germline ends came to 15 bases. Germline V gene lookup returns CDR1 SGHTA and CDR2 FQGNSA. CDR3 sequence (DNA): TGTGCCAGCAGCCGCGGGGAAGGGACCGGGGCCAACGTCCTGACTTTC. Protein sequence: CASSRGEGTGANVLTF.

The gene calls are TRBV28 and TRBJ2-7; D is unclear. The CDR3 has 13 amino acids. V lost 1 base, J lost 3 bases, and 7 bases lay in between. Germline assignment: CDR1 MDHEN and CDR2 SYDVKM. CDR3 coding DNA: TGTGCCAGCAGTTTATCAGCCCTCTACGAGCAGTACTTC. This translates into CASSLSALYEQYF.